This T cell receptor beta chain originates from a study of T-cell reconstitution after alpha-beta-depleted transplantation in children. This clonotype was observed once. This CDR3 comprises 16 residues. Per the germline V gene, CDR1 is SGHAT and CDR2 is FQNNGV. After removal of 3 bases from V and 4 bases from J, the junction contained 7 bases not matched to a gene. Unique molecular identifiers were incorporated when the TCRbeta library was constructed. TCRdb reanalysed the PCR reads using MiXCR and keeps one entry per CDR3 protein. The sample holds approximately 520,000 distinct CDR3 sequences, approximately 29% seen once.

This clonotype originated in a human donor who donated a stem cell graft to a child with aplastic anemia. The genes are TRBV11-2 and TRBJ2-1; 9 nucleotides align to TRBD2. The specimen was PBMCs from the stem cell graft donor, collected from the stem cell graft. The CDR3 region has the DNA TGTGCCAGCAGCTTTCTTGCGGGAGGGAATTACAATGAGCAGTTCTTC. It translates to CASSFLAGGNYNEQFF.